The 25 T cell receptor beta chains below all came from one sample that was sequenced in a study of T-cell reconstitution after alpha-beta-depleted transplantation in children. Preparation of the TCRbeta library was carried out with unique molecular identifiers. TCRdb re-analysed the PCR reads in MiXCR, keeping a single row per CDR3 protein. The sample has approximately 170,000 distinct CDR3 sequences, 11% seen once. The material was PBMCs, obtained before TCRalphabeta/CD19-depleted stem cell transplant. These receptors were taken from a boy aged 2 to 9 with acute myeloid leukemia, due to receive a stem cell transplant.

This clonotype was recorded at least ten times. The chain carries TRBV28 and TRBJ2-7; TRBD1 matches at 8 bases. Germline CDR1 reads MDHEN; CDR2 reads SYDVKM. V dropped 5 bases and J dropped 0; count of bases not matched to a gene: 6. This CDR3 has 15 residues. The CDR3 DNA is TGTGCCAGCAGTCCACTAGGGACAGGCTCCTACGAGCAGTACTTC. Its translation is CASSPLGTGSYEQYF. Supplemented by reference TRBV28 and TRBJ2-7, the full variable domain reads DVKVTQSSRYLVKRTGEKVFLECVQDMDHENMFWYRQDPGLGLRLIYFSYDVKMKEKGDIPEGYSVSREKKERFSLILESASTNQTSMYLCASSPLGTGSYEQYFGPGTRLTVT.

As regards this clonotype: Given a much more abundant clone one base away, this may be a read error. J is TRBJ2-1 and V is TRBV7-2, with TRBD2 matching 9 bases. The CDR3 runs 17 residues. From germline, CDR1 is SGHTA and CDR2 FQGNSA. The V segment lost 4 bases and the J segment 5 bases; nucleotides outside the gene matches: 12. The CDR3 DNA reads TGTGCCAGCAGCTACCACCGGCTAGCGGGGAGTAACAATGAGCAGTTCTTC. Encoded protein: CASSYHRLAGSNNEQFF.

This clonotype appeared many times. The chain recombines TRBV10-3 with TRBJ2-7, with D possibly being TRBD2 (5 bases). V was shortened by 5 bases and J by 2 bases, with 10 bases between the two germline ends. Germline assignment: CDR1 ENHRY and CDR2 SYGVKD. The CDR3 loop spans 13 amino acids. The CDR3 coding sequence is TGTGCCATCAGTAGCGGACCCACCTACGAGCAGTACGTC. Its translation is CAISSGPTYEQYV.

This clonotype turned up a few times. The V call is TRBV7-9, the J call TRBJ2-4; TRBD2 is a possible D gene (6 bases). The V gene's germline CDR1 is SEHNR and CDR2 FQNEAQ (reference sequence). CDR3 size: 17 residues. V dropped 5 bases and J dropped 0 bases, with 17 bases sitting between them. The CDR3 DNA follows: TGTGCCAGCAGCACGGGCGTTTCGGGACTAGCCAAAAACATTCAGTACTTC. This gives the protein CASSTGVSGLAKNIQYF.

This clonotype was counted at least ten times. The V gene is TRBV11-2, the J gene TRBJ1-2, with D perhaps TRBD1 (5 bases). V was shortened by 6 bases and J by 4 bases, with 12 bases between the two germline ends. This CDR3 is built from 13 residues. Germline values: CDR1 SGHAT, CDR2 FQNNGV. The CDR3 nucleotides read TGTGCCAGCAGGTGGGGGACGGGCTATGGCTACACCTTC. Its protein product is CASRWGTGYGYTF. The variable domain in full, completed from reference TRBV11-2 and TRBJ1-2, reads EAGVAQSPRYKIIEKRQSVAFWCNPISGHATLYWYQQILGQGPKLLIQFQNNGVVDDSQLPKDRFSAERLKGVDSTLKIQPAKLEDSAVYLCASRWGTGYGYTFGSGTRLTVV.

This clonotype was observed many times. CDR3: CASSYGTGGFADTQYF. DNA for the CDR3: TGTGCCAGCAGTTATGGGACAGGGGGCTTCGCAGATACGCAGTATTTT. The rearrangement links TRBV11-2 to TRBJ2-3; 12 bases line up with TRBD1. The CDR3 is 16 residues long. Trimming cost V 6 bases and J 4 bases; bases outside gene matches: 8. CDR1 SGHAT and CDR2 FQNNGV come from the germline V gene.

This chain links TRBV30 with TRBJ1-1; the D is unclear. Trimming removed 4 bases from V and 5 bases from J, with 11 bases in between. This CDR3 region has 12 residues. Germline CDR1 is GTSNPN and CDR2 is SVGIG (reference sequence). CDR3 residues: CAWTWDKTEAFF. The CDR3 DNA is TGTGCCTGGACGTGGGATAAGACTGAAGCTTTCTTT.

This clonotype appeared many times. The gene calls are TRBV27 and TRBJ2-1; tentative D call: TRBD2 (7 bases). The CDR3 is 17 amino acids. V gave up 4 bases and J gave up 2 bases, with 18 bases separating them. Germline loops: CDR1 MNHEY, CDR2 SMNVEV (reference sequence). CDR3 coding DNA: TGTGCCAGCAGTTCCGAAGGGGGGGTAGGAGCCTACAATGAGCAGTTCTTC. Protein product: CASSSEGGVGAYNEQFF.

This clonotype was counted ten times or more. The rearrangement joins TRBV12-3 or TRBV12-4 to TRBJ1-2; 11 bases agree with TRBD1. With 7 bases clipped from V and 4 bases from J, the junction kept 11 bases outside the gene matches. The length of the CDR3 is 16 residues. CDR3 sequence: CASTPSGTGGIYGYTF. The CDR3 region has the DNA TGTGCCAGCACCCCGTCCGGGACAGGGGGGATCTATGGCTACACCTTC.

The table lists this clonotype with many counts. The chain uses TRBV15 and TRBJ1-1; no definite D call. Germline CDR1 is LNHNV and CDR2 is YYDKDF (reference sequence). This CDR3 spans 12 amino acids. V lost 1 base and J 10 bases, leaving 10 bases between the germline ends. In nucleotides, the CDR3 is TGTGCCACCAGCAGAGCCGGGAGAGGAGCTTTCTTT. The encoded protein is CATSRAGRGAFF.

V and J are TRBV28 and TRBJ2-7; perhaps TRBD2 as D (6 bases). V was trimmed by 3 bases and J by 5 bases, leaving 11 bases between them. From germline, CDR1 is MDHEN and CDR2 SYDVKM. The CDR3 has 13 amino acids. CDR3 DNA sequence: TGTGCCAGCAGTTTCTCCCGCGGGGACGAGCAGTACTTC. This translates into CASSFSRGDEQYF.

In this sample, this clonotype turned up a few times. CDR3 amino acids: CASSRTVNTGELFF. Here the CDR3 DNA reads TGTGCCAGCAGTCGGACGGTGAACACCGGGGAGCTGTTTTTT. The chain has TRBV6-1 and TRBJ2-2; D gene uncertain. Germline CDR1 reads MNHNS; CDR2 reads SASEGT. The CDR3 contains 14 residues. V lost 5 bases, J lost 1 base, and 8 bases lay in between.

This clonotype was observed many times. The chain has TRBV7-8 and TRBJ2-2; 13 nucleotides line up with TRBD2. V dropped 6 bases and J dropped 7; count of bases not matched to a gene: 5. The germline V gene encodes CDR1 SGHVS and CDR2 FQNEAQ. The CDR3 sequence is 15 residues long. The CDR3 protein is CASRRLAGGNGELFF. In DNA form, the CDR3 reads TGTGCCAGCAGGAGACTAGCGGGAGGAAACGGGGAGCTGTTTTTT.

This clonotype was seen many times. The chain links TRBV20-1 to TRBJ2-7, with 8 positions matching TRBD2. CDR1 and CDR2 (germline): DFQATT, SNEGSKA (reference sequence). There are 16 residues in the CDR3. J was trimmed by 0 bases and V by 0 bases; bases with no gene match: 7. CDR3 residues: CSARDRSGSPSYEQYF. The CDR3 DNA reads TGCAGTGCTAGAGACAGGAGCGGGAGCCCCTCCTACGAGCAGTACTTC.

At least ten counts were recorded for this clonotype. As DNA, the CDR3 is TGTGCCAGCAACCAGGGGGCGCGATTGTTCTTC. This sequence encodes CASNQGARLFF. The chain couples TRBV25-1 to TRBJ2-1; the match to TRBD1 covers 8 bases. The CDR3 extends over 11 amino acids. Germline V gene data show CDR1 as MGHDK and CDR2 as SYGVNS. The ends lost 7 bases at V and 15 bases at J; junction bases unmatched: 8.

This clonotype was recorded many times. The chain is built from TRBV7-2 and TRBJ1-3; TRBD1 matches at 10 bases. Germline CDR1 reads SGHTA; CDR2 reads FQGNSA. CDR3 length: 17 amino acids. The V gene end was trimmed by 5 bases and the J gene end by 2 bases; junction bases not matched to a gene: 9. CDR3 amino acids: CASSRSGTGAPGNTIYF. In DNA form, the CDR3 reads TGTGCCAGCAGCCGATCCGGGACAGGGGCTCCTGGAAACACCATATATTTT.

There are many counts of this clonotype. V is TRBV7-3 and J is TRBJ2-1, with 8 bases that match TRBD2. V gave up 5 bases and J gave up 0 bases; unmatched junction bases: 6. Per germline, CDR1 SGHTA and CDR2 FQGTGA. The CDR3 consists of 16 residues. CDR3 loop: CASSPLAGSSYNEQFF. The CDR3 region has the DNA TGTGCCAGCAGCCCATTAGCGGGGAGCTCCTACAATGAGCAGTTCTTC.

This clonotype came up many times. The chain is built from TRBV4-2 and TRBJ2-1, with 12 bases fitting TRBD2. Germline CDR1 reads LGHNA; CDR2 reads YNFKEQ. Trimming removed 6 bases from V and 11 bases from J; junction bases left unmatched: 14. The CDR3 extends over 16 amino acids. CDR3 region: CASRPSFPGLAGKQFF. The CDR3, as DNA: TGTGCCAGCAGACCAAGCTTTCCGGGACTAGCGGGTAAGCAGTTCTTC.

Ten or more counts support this clonotype. The chain joins TRBV5-6 to TRBJ1-2; no definite D call. The CDR3 covers 14 residues. Trimming removed 4 bases from V and 8 bases from J, with 18 bases in between. Germline V CDR1 and CDR2: SGHDT, YYEEEE. In DNA, the CDR3 is TGTGCCAGCAGCGCCCCAGGAGAGGGCGGCGGCTACACCTTC. It is translated as CASSAPGEGGGYTF.

In this sample, this clonotype turned up many times. This chain connects TRBV4-1 to TRBJ2-1, with 11 bases fitting TRBD2. CDR3 length: 17 residues. From germline, CDR1 is MGHRA and CDR2 YSYEKL. V dropped 0 bases and J dropped 4; count of bases not matched to a gene: 5. The CDR3 DNA sequence: TGCGCCAGCAGCCAAGATACCACTAGCGGGAGTTACAATGAGCAGTTCTTC. This gives the protein CASSQDTTSGSYNEQFF.

This clonotype has ten or more counts. This rearrangement joins TRBV12-3 or TRBV12-4 to TRBJ2-3; D remains unclear. The ends were cut back, 4 bases at V and 0 bases at J, with 11 bases in the middle. The CDR3 loop spans 15 amino acids. The CDR3 spells CASSSYSPSTDTQYF. The CDR3 bases are TGTGCCAGCAGTTCATACAGCCCTAGCACAGATACGCAGTATTTT.

This clonotype was seen ten or more times. This chain joins TRBV10-1 and TRBJ2-1, with D unclear. CDR3 size: 15 residues. Trimming removed 8 bases from V and 9 bases from J, with 23 bases in between. The germline CDR1 and CDR2 sequences are WNHNN and SYGVQD (reference sequence). For the CDR3, the DNA is TGCGCCAGCCAGAAGGGCCCGTTAGATTTTGGTGAGCAGTTCTTC. Encoded protein: CASQKGPLDFGEQFF.

The sample holds many counts of this clonotype. V and J are TRBV4-1 and TRBJ2-1; 7 bases match TRBD1. CDR3 length: 14 residues. The germline V gene encodes CDR1 MGHRA and CDR2 YSYEKL. J gave up 8 bases and V 0 bases, and 4 bases lay outside the gene matches. The CDR3: CASSQEQGTDEQFF. The CDR3 DNA is TGCGCCAGCAGCCAAGAACAGGGGACCGATGAGCAGTTCTTC.

This clonotype was counted many times. The genes are TRBV20-1 and TRBJ2-3; TRBD2 might be the D (7 bases). The CDR3 loop spans 14 amino acids. V was pared by 6 bases and J by 5 bases, with 18 bases between. From germline, CDR1 is DFQATT and CDR2 SNEGSKA (reference sequence). Here the CDR3 DNA reads TGCAGTGCCCCCTGGGGGGGCGCTGGAGATACGCAGTATTTT. It yields the protein CSAPWGGAGDTQYF.

This clonotype showed up many times. V and J are TRBV3-1 and TRBJ2-5; TRBD1 is a possible D gene (6 bases). Trimming pared 6 bases from V and 3 bases from J, leaving 8 bases between. The CDR3 sequence is 12 residues long. Germline CDR1 is LGHDT and CDR2 is YNNKEL (reference sequence). The CDR3 DNA is TGTGCCAGCAGTCGGACAGAAGAGACCCAGTACTTC. This sequence encodes CASSRTEETQYF.